This TCR beta chain was observed in a study of CD8+ T cells in alopecia areata. At the level of the study: Among treated patients, oral tofacitinib was administered at 5 to 10 mg twice daily. Whole-study results and caveats: With patients, TCR sharing proved less clear than in mice, a difference possibly related to HLA.

To note about this clone: Its matching antigen is unknown.

Following RNA extraction, reverse transcription yielded cDNA that acted as the sequencing template. TCRdb's table, derived via immunoSEQ multiplex PCR, lists solely in-frame clones and lacks some. The sample records about 150,000 clones, over 80% being singletons. The CDR3 sequence is 12 residues long. Germline assignment: CDR1 MNHEY and CDR2 SVGAGI. The V gene lost 6 bases and the J gene lost 7 bases, with 13 bases spanning the gap. This chain links TRBV6-5 with TRBJ2-7, with a tentative D call TRBD1 (5 bases). The receptor was derived from a human donor with alopecia areata. The sample in question was CD8+ T cells sorted from blood, obtained at week 0. The CDR3 loop reads CASSGREGEQYF. DNA of the CDR3: TGTGCCAGCAGCGGCAGGGAAGGAGAGCAGTACTTC.